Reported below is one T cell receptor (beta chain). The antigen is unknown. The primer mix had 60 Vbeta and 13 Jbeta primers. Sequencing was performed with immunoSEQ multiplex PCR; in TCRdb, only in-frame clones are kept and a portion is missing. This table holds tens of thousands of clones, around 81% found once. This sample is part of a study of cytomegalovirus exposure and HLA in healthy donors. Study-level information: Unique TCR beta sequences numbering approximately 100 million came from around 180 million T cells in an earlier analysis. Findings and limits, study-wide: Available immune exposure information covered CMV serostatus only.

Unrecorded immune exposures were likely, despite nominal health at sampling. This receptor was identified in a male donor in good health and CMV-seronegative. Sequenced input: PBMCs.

CDR3 loop: CASSFTTPPDRAYGYTF. The CDR3 nucleotides are TGCGCCAGCAGCTTTACCACCCCTCCGGACAGGGCATATGGCTACACCTTC. The rearrangement links TRBV5-1 to TRBJ1-2; 8 bases are shared with TRBD1. V gave up 2 bases and J gave up 5 bases; unmatched junction bases: 14. This CDR3 spans 17 amino acids. The germline gives CDR1 SGHRS, CDR2 YFSETQ.